This entry lists 2 T cell receptor beta chains sequenced from one sample in a study of blood T cell repertoires in COVID-19. Clones were read by immunoSEQ multiplex PCR, and TCRdb kept only the in-frame ones, dropping some. The sample records approximately 530,000 clones, about 89% being singletons. The source material was peripheral blood. Receptor source: a woman between 45 and 60 years old with COVID-19, enrolled during active disease.

CDR3 in DNA: TGTGCCAGCAGCTTGGGGACGCAGGGGCGGAGAGCTGAAGCTTTCTTT. This encodes CASSLGTQGRRAEAFF. The V gene is TRBV5-4, the J gene TRBJ1-1; possible D gene TRBD1, 6 bases. The ends were cut back, 0 bases at V and 6 bases at J, with 18 bases in the middle. Germline assignment: CDR1 SGHNT and CDR2 YYREEE (reference sequence). CDR3 length equals 16 residues.

In DNA, the CDR3 is TGTGCCAGCAGCTCACAGGGGGAGAACACTGAAGCTTTCTTT. Its translation: CASSSQGENTEAFF. The chain combines TRBV6-5 with TRBJ1-1; 8 bases map to TRBD1. The CDR3 is 14 residues long. V gave up 6 bases and J gave up 1 base; unmatched junction bases: 4. Germline-derived CDR1 and CDR2 are MNHEY and SVGAGI.